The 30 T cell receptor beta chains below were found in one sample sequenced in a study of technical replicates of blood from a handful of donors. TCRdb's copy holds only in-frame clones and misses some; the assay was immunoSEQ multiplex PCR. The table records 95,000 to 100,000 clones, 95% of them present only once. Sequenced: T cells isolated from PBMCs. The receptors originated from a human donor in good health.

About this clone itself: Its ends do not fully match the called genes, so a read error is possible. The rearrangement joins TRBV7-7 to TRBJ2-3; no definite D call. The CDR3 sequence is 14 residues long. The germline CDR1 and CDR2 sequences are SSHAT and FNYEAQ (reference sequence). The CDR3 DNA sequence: TGTGCTAGCAGCTTAGGAGCCTACACAGATACGCAGTATTTT. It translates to CASSLGAYTDTQYF.

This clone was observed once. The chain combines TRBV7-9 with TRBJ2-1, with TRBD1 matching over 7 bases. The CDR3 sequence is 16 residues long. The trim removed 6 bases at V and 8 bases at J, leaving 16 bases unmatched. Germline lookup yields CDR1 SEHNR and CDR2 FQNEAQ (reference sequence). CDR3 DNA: TGTGCCAGCAGGTTGAACAGGGGCAGTATGAGTGATGAGCAGTTCTTC. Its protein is CASRLNRGSMSDEQFF.

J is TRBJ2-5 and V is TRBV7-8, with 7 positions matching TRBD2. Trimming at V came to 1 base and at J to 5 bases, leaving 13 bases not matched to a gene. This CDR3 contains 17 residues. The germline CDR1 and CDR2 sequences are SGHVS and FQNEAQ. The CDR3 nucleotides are TGTGCCAGCAGCTTAGAGGGCACCGGGGGGATATTGGAGACCCAGTACTTC. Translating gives CASSLEGTGGILETQYF.

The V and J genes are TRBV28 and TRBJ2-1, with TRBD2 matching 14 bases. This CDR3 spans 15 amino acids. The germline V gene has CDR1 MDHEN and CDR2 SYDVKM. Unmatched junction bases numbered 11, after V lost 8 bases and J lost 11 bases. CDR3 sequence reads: CASVPGLAGVSKQFF. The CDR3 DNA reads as TGTGCCAGCGTTCCGGGACTAGCGGGAGTCTCTAAGCAGTTCTTC.

The CDR3 nucleotides read TGTGCCAGCAGGGGGCGGGGTTTCAGCTCCTACAATGAGCAGTTCTTC. Residues: CASRGRGFSSYNEQFF. The chain employs TRBV28 and TRBJ2-1; TRBD2 is a possible D gene (6 bases). Germline CDR1 and CDR2: MDHEN and SYDVKM. V shed 6 bases and J shed 0 bases, with 15 bases lying between them. CDR3 length: 16 amino acids. The full variable domain, rest sourced from reference TRBV28 and TRBJ2-1, is DVKVTQSSRYLVKRTGEKVFLECVQDMDHENMFWYRQDPGLGLRLIYFSYDVKMKEKGDIPEGYSVSREKKERFSLILESASTNQTSMYLCASRGRGFSSYNEQFFGPGTRLTVL.

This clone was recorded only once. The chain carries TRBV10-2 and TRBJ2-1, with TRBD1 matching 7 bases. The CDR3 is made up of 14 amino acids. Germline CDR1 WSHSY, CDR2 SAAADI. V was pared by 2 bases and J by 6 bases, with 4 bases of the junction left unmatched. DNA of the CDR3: TGCGCCAGCAGTGAGGGGACAGCCTTCAATGAGCAGTTCTTC. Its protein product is CASSEGTAFNEQFF.

CDR3: CASKLAGGSVTQYF. CDR3 coding DNA: TGTGCCAGTAAACTAGCGGGAGGGTCGGTTACGCAGTATTTT. V usage is TRBV19 and J usage is TRBJ2-3; 13 bases are shared with TRBD2. Germline V gives CDR1 LNHDA, CDR2 SQIVND (reference sequence). The CDR3 is 14 amino acids. The V segment lost 7 bases and the J segment 8 bases; nucleotides outside the gene matches: 6.

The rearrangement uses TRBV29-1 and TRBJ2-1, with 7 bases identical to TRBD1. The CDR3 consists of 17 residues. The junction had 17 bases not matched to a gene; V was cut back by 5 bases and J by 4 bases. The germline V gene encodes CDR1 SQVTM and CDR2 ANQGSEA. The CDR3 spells CSVLGGQYQKIYNEQFF. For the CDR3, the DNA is TGCAGCGTTCTAGGGGGACAGTACCAAAAAATTTACAATGAGCAGTTCTTC.

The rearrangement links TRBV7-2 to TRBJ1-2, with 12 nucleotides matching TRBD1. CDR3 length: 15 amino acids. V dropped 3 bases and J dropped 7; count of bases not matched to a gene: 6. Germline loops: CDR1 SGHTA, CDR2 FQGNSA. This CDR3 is CASSFSRDRGLGYTF. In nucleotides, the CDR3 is TGTGCCAGCAGCTTTAGCCGGGACAGGGGGCTTGGCTACACCTTC.

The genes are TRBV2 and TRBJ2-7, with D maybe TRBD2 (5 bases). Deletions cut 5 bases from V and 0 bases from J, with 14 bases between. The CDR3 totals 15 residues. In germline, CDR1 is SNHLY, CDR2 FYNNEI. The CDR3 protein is CASSKRWALSYEQYF. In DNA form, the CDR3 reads TGTGCCAGCAGTAAGCGGTGGGCTCTCTCCTACGAGCAGTACTTC.

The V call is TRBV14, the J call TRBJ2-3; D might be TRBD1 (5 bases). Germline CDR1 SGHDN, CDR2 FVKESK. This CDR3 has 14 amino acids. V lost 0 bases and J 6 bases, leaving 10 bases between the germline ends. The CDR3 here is CASSQETGRDTQYF. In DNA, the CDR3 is TGTGCCAGCAGCCAAGAAACAGGCAGGGATACGCAGTATTTT.

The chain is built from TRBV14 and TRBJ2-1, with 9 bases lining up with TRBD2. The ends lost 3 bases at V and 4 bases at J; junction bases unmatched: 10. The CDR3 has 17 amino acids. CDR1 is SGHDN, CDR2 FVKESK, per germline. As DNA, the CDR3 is TGTGCCAGCAGCCATCTCGCTAGCGGGGAGAATTACAATGAGCAGTTCTTC. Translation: CASSHLASGENYNEQFF.

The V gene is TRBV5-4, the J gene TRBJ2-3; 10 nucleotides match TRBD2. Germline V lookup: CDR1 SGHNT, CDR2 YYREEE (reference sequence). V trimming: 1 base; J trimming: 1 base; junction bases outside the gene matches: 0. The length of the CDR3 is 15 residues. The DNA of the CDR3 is TGTGCCAGCAGCTTGAGCGGGAGGGGCACAGATACGCAGTATTTT. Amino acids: CASSLSGRGTDTQYF.

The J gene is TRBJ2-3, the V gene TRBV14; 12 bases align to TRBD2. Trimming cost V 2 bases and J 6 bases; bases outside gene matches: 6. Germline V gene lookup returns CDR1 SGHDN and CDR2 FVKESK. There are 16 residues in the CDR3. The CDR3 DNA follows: TGTGCCAGCAGCCAACAACTAGCGGGGGGTTTTGATACGCAGTATTTT. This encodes CASSQQLAGGFDTQYF.

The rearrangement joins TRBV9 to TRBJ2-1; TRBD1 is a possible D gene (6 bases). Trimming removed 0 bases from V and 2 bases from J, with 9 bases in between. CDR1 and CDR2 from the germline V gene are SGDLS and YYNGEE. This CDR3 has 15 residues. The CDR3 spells CASSVGGQPYNEQFF. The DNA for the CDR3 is TGTGCCAGCAGCGTAGGAGGACAGCCCTACAATGAGCAGTTCTTC.

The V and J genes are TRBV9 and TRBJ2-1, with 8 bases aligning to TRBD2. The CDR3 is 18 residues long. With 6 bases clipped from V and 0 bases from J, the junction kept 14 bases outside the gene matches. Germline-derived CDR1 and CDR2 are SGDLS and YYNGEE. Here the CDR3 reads CASTRGGRGVSSYNEQFF. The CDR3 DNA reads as TGTGCCAGCACCAGAGGGGGGCGGGGGGTTAGCTCCTACAATGAGCAGTTCTTC. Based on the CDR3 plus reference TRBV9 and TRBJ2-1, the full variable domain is DSGVTQTPKHLITATGQRVTLRCSPRSGDLSVYWYQQSLDQGLQFLIQYYNGEERAKGNILERFSAQQFPDLHSELNLSSLELGDSALYFCASTRGGRGVSSYNEQFFGPGTRLTVL.

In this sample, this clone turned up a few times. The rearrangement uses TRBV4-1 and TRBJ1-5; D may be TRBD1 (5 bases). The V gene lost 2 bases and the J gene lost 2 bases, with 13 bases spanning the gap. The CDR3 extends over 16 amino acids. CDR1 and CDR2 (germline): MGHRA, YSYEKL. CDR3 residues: CASSQPQVRGNQPQHF. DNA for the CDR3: TGCGCCAGCAGCCAACCACAGGTTCGGGGCAATCAGCCCCAGCATTTT.

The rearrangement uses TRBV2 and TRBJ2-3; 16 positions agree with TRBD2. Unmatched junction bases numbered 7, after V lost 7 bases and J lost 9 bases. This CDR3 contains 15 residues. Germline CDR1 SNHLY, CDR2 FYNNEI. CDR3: CASKEGLAGGPTQYF. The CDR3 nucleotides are TGTGCCAGCAAAGAGGGACTAGCGGGGGGGCCCACGCAGTATTTT.

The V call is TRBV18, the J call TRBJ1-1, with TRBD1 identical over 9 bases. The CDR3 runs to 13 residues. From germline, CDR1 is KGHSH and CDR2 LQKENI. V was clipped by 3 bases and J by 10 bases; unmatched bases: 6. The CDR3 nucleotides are TGTGCCAGCTCACCTGACAGGGGGAAAGGAGCTTTCTTT. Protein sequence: CASSPDRGKGAFF.

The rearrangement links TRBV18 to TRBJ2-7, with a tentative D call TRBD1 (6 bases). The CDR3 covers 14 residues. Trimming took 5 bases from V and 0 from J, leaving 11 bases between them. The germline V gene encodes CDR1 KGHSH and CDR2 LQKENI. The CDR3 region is CASSSPDSSYEQYF. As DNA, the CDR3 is TGTGCCAGCTCATCCCCGGACAGCTCCTACGAGCAGTACTTC.

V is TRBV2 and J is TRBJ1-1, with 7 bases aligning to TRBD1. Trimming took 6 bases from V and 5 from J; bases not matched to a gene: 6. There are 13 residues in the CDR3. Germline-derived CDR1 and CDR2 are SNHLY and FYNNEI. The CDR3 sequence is CASRQGGGTEAFF. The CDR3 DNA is TGTGCCAGCAGGCAGGGGGGAGGAACTGAAGCTTTCTTT.

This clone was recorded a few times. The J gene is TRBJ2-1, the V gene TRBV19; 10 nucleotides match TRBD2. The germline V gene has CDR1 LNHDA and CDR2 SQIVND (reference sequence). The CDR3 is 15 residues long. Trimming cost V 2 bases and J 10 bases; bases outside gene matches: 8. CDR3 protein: CASSILAGAVDEQFF. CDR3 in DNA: TGTGCCAGTAGTATACTAGCGGGAGCTGTCGACGAGCAGTTCTTC.

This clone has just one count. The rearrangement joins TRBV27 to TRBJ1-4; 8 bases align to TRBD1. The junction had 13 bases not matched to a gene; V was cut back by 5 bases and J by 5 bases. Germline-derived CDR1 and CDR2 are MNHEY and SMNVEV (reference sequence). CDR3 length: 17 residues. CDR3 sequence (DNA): TGTGCCAGCAGTGGGATATCACTCAGGGGGCACAATGAAAAACTGTTTTTT. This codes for CASSGISLRGHNEKLFF.

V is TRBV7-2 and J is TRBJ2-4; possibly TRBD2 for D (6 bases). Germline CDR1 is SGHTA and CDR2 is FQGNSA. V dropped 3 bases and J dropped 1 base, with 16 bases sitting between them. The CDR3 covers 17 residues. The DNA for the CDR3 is TGTGCCAGCAGCTTGGGCCGGGGGACCCCGGCCAAAAACATTCAGTACTTC. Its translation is CASSLGRGTPAKNIQYF.

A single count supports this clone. The chain's CDR3 is CASNQGYGASYEQYF. The CDR3 DNA reads as TGTGCCAGCAACCAGGGATATGGGGCGTCCTACGAGCAGTACTTC. The V and J genes are TRBV27 and TRBJ2-7, with D possibly TRBD1 on 5 matching bases. CDR3 length equals 15 residues. CDR1 is MNHEY, CDR2 SMNVEV, per germline (reference sequence). V dropped 7 bases and J dropped 1 base, with 17 bases sitting between them.

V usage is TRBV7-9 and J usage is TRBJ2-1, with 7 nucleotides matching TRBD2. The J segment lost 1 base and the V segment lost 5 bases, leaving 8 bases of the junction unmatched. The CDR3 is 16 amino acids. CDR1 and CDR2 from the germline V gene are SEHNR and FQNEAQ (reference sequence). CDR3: CASSPTAGESYNEQFF. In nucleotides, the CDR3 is TGTGCCAGCAGCCCGACGGCGGGAGAGTCCTACAATGAGCAGTTCTTC.

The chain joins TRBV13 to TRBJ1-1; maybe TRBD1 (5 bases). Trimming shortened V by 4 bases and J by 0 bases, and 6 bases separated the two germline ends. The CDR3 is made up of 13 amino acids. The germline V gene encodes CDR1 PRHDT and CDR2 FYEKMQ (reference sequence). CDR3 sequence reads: CASSSTVNTEAFF. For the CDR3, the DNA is TGTGCCAGCAGCTCGACAGTGAACACTGAAGCTTTCTTT.

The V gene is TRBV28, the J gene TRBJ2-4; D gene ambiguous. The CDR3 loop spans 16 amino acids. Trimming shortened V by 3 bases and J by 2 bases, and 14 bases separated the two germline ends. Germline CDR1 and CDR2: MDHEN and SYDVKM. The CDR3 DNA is TGTGCCAGCAGTTTTCTGGCATCCGCCCCCAAAAACATTCAGTACTTC. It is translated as CASSFLASAPKNIQYF.

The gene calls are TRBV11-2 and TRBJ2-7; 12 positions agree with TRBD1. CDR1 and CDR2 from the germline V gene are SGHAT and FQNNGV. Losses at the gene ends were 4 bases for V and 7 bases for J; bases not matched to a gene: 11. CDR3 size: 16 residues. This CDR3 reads CASSSYGTGGREEQYF. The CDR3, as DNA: TGTGCCAGCAGCTCATACGGGACAGGGGGCAGAGAAGAGCAGTACTTC.

CDR3 nucleotides: TGTGCCAGCAGTCCTCCAGACAGGGAGTCCTACGAGCAGTACTTC. Translated, it gives CASSPPDRESYEQYF. The rearrangement links TRBV6-5 to TRBJ2-7; 7 nucleotides match TRBD1. CDR3 length equals 15 residues. Trimming removed 5 bases from V and 1 base from J; junction bases left unmatched: 8. CDR1 MNHEY and CDR2 SVGAGI come from the germline V gene.